Following are 28 T cell receptor beta chains from one sample sequenced in a study of cytomegalovirus exposure and HLA in healthy donors (dated by TCRdb to the late 2010s). Library creation used the immunoSEQ multiplex PCR assay. For the multiplex PCR, a mixture combining 60 forward primers for TCR Vbeta segments and 13 reverse primers for TCR Jbeta segments was used. What TCRdb holds here is the immuneACCESS table cut down to in-frame rearrangements. Part of the clones is not present; checked against another copy, under half of the missing clones reflect an unresolved V gene, and the others are unexplained. The sample table holds about 70,000 clones, of which approximately 78% were seen once. The leading ten clones occupy 3% of the sample. Source material: PBMCs. The origin of the receptors is a girl aged 10 to 17 in good health and CMV-seropositive.

The chain recombines TRBV5-8 with TRBJ2-4, with 8 bases that match TRBD1. Germline lookup yields CDR1 SGHTS and CDR2 YDEGEE. Trimming took 4 bases from V and 8 from J; bases not matched to a gene: 14. This CDR3 contains 16 residues. The CDR3 sequence is CASSPSRQGRRDIQYF. CDR3 DNA: TGTGCCAGCAGCCCCAGCCGACAGGGGCGTAGGGACATTCAGTACTTC.

CDR3 sequence: CASSVTSGYYNEQFF. In DNA form, the CDR3 reads TGTGCCAGCAGCGTGACTAGCGGATACTACAATGAGCAGTTCTTC. The chain uses TRBV5-6 and TRBJ2-1, with 9 bases fitting TRBD2. V lost 4 bases to trimming and J lost 3 bases; unmatched junction nucleotides: 5. The CDR3 contains 15 residues. Germline V gives CDR1 SGHDT, CDR2 YYEEEE.

The chain couples TRBV6-6 to TRBJ2-1, with 10 bases that match TRBD2. The CDR3 spans 16 residues. Trimming removed 6 bases from V and 5 bases from J; junction bases left unmatched: 10. Germline values: CDR1 MNHNY, CDR2 SVGAGI (reference sequence). CDR3 in DNA: TGTGCCAGCAGCCCCGGCCCAGCGGGAGGGGACAATGAGCAGTTCTTC. Translation: CASSPGPAGGDNEQFF.

The chain couples TRBV4-1 to TRBJ2-2; TRBD1 matches 8 bases. Trimming cost V 1 base and J 4 bases; bases outside gene matches: 20. Germline lookup yields CDR1 MGHRA and CDR2 YSYEKL. This CDR3 is built from 21 residues. For the CDR3, the DNA is TGCGCCAGCAGCCAAGGGGAATTCCGGGACAGGTTAAGGGAACGCACCGGGGAGCTGTTTTTT. Translating gives CASSQGEFRDRLRERTGELFF.

The genes are TRBV28 and TRBJ1-3; no clear D gene. V was trimmed by 4 bases and J by 4 bases, leaving 5 bases between them. The CDR3 totals 12 residues. From germline, CDR1 is MDHEN and CDR2 SYDVKM. The CDR3 nucleotides are TGTGCCAGCAGTTCACAAGGAAACACCATATATTTT. Translated, it gives CASSSQGNTIYF.

The chain employs TRBV2 and TRBJ1-5, with D hard to call. Per the germline V gene, CDR1 is SNHLY and CDR2 is FYNNEI. The CDR3 sequence is 12 residues long. V lost 6 bases, J lost 6 bases, and 9 bases lay in between. CDR3 amino acids: CASRADSQPQHF. In DNA, the CDR3 is TGTGCCAGCAGAGCCGACTCTCAGCCCCAGCATTTT.

CDR3 sequence (DNA): TGTGCCAGCTCTTCCCCGACAGGGGGCGGAGGGCGCACTGAAGCTTTCTTT. This encodes CASSSPTGGGGRTEAFF. This chain joins TRBV28 and TRBJ1-1, with 10 bases aligning to TRBD1. There are 17 residues in the CDR3. Germline V gene sequence: CDR1 MDHEN, CDR2 SYDVKM. Unmatched junction bases numbered 16, after V lost 8 bases and J lost 4 bases.

J is TRBJ2-7 and V is TRBV7-2; D is perhaps TRBD2 (5 bases). The CDR3 contains 14 residues. V lost 4 bases, J lost 0 bases, and 10 bases lay in between. Germline V lookup: CDR1 SGHTA, CDR2 FQGNSA. As DNA, the CDR3 is TGTGCCAGCAGCTCAGAGGGTAGCTCCTACGAGCAGTACTTC. Translated, it gives CASSSEGSSYEQYF. The entire variable domain, with the rest obtained from reference TRBV7-2 and TRBJ2-7, is as follows: GAGVSQSPSNKVTEKGKDVELRCDPISGHTALYWYRQSLGQGLEFLIYFQGNSAPDKSGLPSDRFSAERTGGSVSTLTIQRTQQEDSAVYLCASSSEGSSYEQYFGPGTRLTVT.

This chain connects TRBV18 to TRBJ1-1; possible D gene TRBD1, 5 bases. CDR3 length equals 14 residues. V was trimmed by 5 bases and J by 1 base, leaving 11 bases between them. Germline V CDR1 and CDR2: KGHSH, LQKENI. The CDR3 sequence is CASSAFRENTEAFF. For the CDR3, the DNA is TGTGCCAGCTCAGCCTTCAGGGAGAACACTGAAGCTTTCTTT. Based on the CDR3 plus reference TRBV18 and TRBJ1-1, the full variable domain is NAGVMQNPRHLVRRRGQEARLRCSPMKGHSHVYWYRQLPEEGLKFMVYLQKENIIDESGMPKERFSAEFPKEGPSILRIQQVVRGDSAAYFCASSAFRENTEAFFGQGTRLTVV.

This rearrangement joins TRBV28 to TRBJ1-1, with TRBD1 as a possible D gene (6 bases). Germline V gene sequence: CDR1 MDHEN, CDR2 SYDVKM. The ends were cut back, 5 bases at V and 6 bases at J, with 16 bases in the middle. The CDR3 extends over 14 amino acids. The CDR3 DNA reads as TGTGCCAGCAGTCCCGCGTGGCGGGGGCCTGAAGCTTTCTTT. Encoded protein: CASSPAWRGPEAFF.

The chain recombines TRBV4-1 with TRBJ2-5; 8 bases match TRBD2. This CDR3 has 16 amino acids. Germline V lookup: CDR1 MGHRA, CDR2 YSYEKL. J lost 5 bases, V lost 4 bases, and 12 bases had no gene match. As DNA, the CDR3 is TGCGCCAGCAGCCTCGGGTCGGGCGGGGGGAGGGAGACCCAGTACTTC. Residues: CASSLGSGGGRETQYF.

J is TRBJ2-5 and V is TRBV18; TRBD1 matches 8 bases. Germline CDR1 KGHSH, CDR2 LQKENI. J lost 4 bases, V lost 3 bases, and 7 bases had no gene match. The CDR3 contains 15 residues. In nucleotides, the CDR3 is TGTGCCAGCTCACCGTCGGACAGGGCTGGAGAGACCCAGTACTTC. This codes for CASSPSDRAGETQYF.

The chain combines TRBV5-1 with TRBJ1-1; 8 bases fit TRBD1. The germline CDR1 and CDR2 sequences are SGHRS and YFSETQ. V was clipped by 2 bases and J by 2 bases; unmatched bases: 5. The CDR3 loop spans 15 amino acids. This chain's CDR3 is CASSFDRGINTEAFF. CDR3 DNA: TGCGCCAGCAGCTTTGACAGGGGAATAAACACTGAAGCTTTCTTT. Variable domain in full (rest from reference TRBV5-1 and TRBJ1-1): KAGVTQTPRYLIKTRGQQVTLSCSPISGHRSVSWYQQTPGQGLQFLFEYFSETQRNKGNFPGRFSGRQFSNSRSEMNVSTLELGDSALYLCASSFDRGINTEAFFGQGTRLTVV.

V usage is TRBV7-9 and J usage is TRBJ2-5; 9 positions match TRBD1. J lost 3 bases, V lost 6 bases, and 5 bases had no gene match. CDR3 length equals 14 residues. Germline V gene data show CDR1 as SEHNR and CDR2 as FQNEAQ (reference sequence). The CDR3 sequence: CASRKGDREETQYF. CDR3 coding DNA: TGTGCCAGCAGGAAAGGGGACAGGGAAGAGACCCAGTACTTC.

This clone was found a few times. The rearrangement links TRBV28 to TRBJ1-4; D unresolved. The CDR3 loop spans 16 amino acids. V lost 5 bases and J 0 bases, leaving 13 bases between the germline ends. The V gene's germline CDR1 is MDHEN and CDR2 SYDVKM. For the CDR3, the DNA is TGTGCCAGCAGTGCCGCCGTGGAGGCAACTAATGAAAAACTGTTTTTT. Its protein product is CASSAAVEATNEKLFF. The full variable domain, rest sourced from reference TRBV28 and TRBJ1-4, is DVKVTQSSRYLVKRTGEKVFLECVQDMDHENMFWYRQDPGLGLRLIYFSYDVKMKEKGDIPEGYSVSREKKERFSLILESASTNQTSMYLCASSAAVEATNEKLFFGSGTQLSVL.

Only a few counts were recorded for this clone. J is TRBJ1-1 and V is TRBV4-1; the D gene is possibly TRBD1 (6 bases). V dropped 2 bases and J dropped 5 bases, with 12 bases sitting between them. This CDR3 has 14 amino acids. Germline CDR1 MGHRA, CDR2 YSYEKL. CDR3 loop: CASSQTTGRTEAFF. CDR3 in DNA: TGCGCCAGCAGCCAAACCACAGGGCGGACTGAAGCTTTCTTT.

The V and J genes are TRBV7-2 and TRBJ2-3, with 8 positions matching TRBD2. Per the germline V gene, CDR1 is SGHTA and CDR2 is FQGNSA. Trimming took 3 bases from V and 6 from J; bases not matched to a gene: 8. The CDR3 has 15 amino acids. The CDR3 loop reads CASSFLASGRDTQYF. CDR3 in DNA: TGTGCCAGCAGCTTTTTGGCTAGCGGGCGGGATACGCAGTATTTT.

The chain uses TRBV6-5 and TRBJ2-1; 10 positions match TRBD1. Germline CDR1 reads MNHEY; CDR2 reads SVGAGI. CDR3 length equals 15 residues. J lost 4 bases, V lost 5 bases, and 5 bases had no gene match. CDR3 bases: TGTGCCAGCAGTCATCGACAGGGGGCGTACAATGAGCAGTTCTTC. This sequence encodes CASSHRQGAYNEQFF.

The J gene is TRBJ2-1, the V gene TRBV7-9; the D gene is possibly TRBD1 (5 bases). The CDR3 has 17 amino acids. The V end was cut by 3 bases, the J end by 3 bases, with 18 bases between. Germline V gene data show CDR1 as SEHNR and CDR2 as FQNEAQ (reference sequence). CDR3 in amino acids: CASSFPPEDTFYNEQFF. The CDR3 DNA follows: TGTGCCAGCAGCTTCCCTCCAGAGGACACCTTCTACAATGAGCAGTTCTTC.

The V gene is TRBV30, the J gene TRBJ1-2; TRBD1 matches at 8 bases. With 8 bases clipped from V and 2 bases from J, the junction kept 4 bases outside the gene matches. The CDR3 spans 12 residues. In germline, CDR1 is GTSNPN, CDR2 SVGIG (reference sequence). As DNA, the CDR3 is TGTGCCGGAAACAGGGGGAACTATGGCTACACCTTC. This codes for CAGNRGNYGYTF.

This clone was seen a handful of times. J is TRBJ1-2 and V is TRBV5-6; TRBD1 aligns across 7 bases. This CDR3 comprises 13 residues. V trimming: 4 bases; J trimming: 5 bases; junction bases outside the gene matches: 5. Germline V CDR1 and CDR2: SGHDT, YYEEEE. The CDR3 here is CASSNTGVYGYTF. The CDR3 nucleotides are TGTGCCAGCAGCAATACAGGGGTTTATGGCTACACCTTC.

The chain has TRBV4-2 and TRBJ2-7; the match to TRBD2 covers 9 bases. CDR1 is LGHNA, CDR2 YNFKEQ, per germline. The CDR3 consists of 16 residues. V lost 0 bases, J lost 0 bases, and 3 bases stayed unmatched. CDR3 DNA: TGTGCCAGCAGCCAAGACGTAGCGGGGGCCTCCTACGAGCAGTACTTC. It codes for CASSQDVAGASYEQYF.

The chain is built from TRBV4-1 and TRBJ2-7; TRBD1 agrees at 8 bases. Looked up from germline, CDR1 is MGHRA and CDR2 is YSYEKL. V lost 3 bases, J lost 0 bases, and 4 bases stayed unmatched. CDR3 size: 15 residues. CDR3 bases: TGCGCCAGCAGCCAGGGACAGGACTACTCCTACGAGCAGTACTTC. Translated, it gives CASSQGQDYSYEQYF.

This clone turned up a few times. The rearrangement links TRBV6-5 to TRBJ1-1; D uncertain. Germline values: CDR1 MNHEY, CDR2 SVGAGI. The CDR3 runs to 15 residues. V was cut by 0 bases and J by 3 bases, with 11 bases left in between. The CDR3 loop reads CASSYSLGLYTEAFF. The CDR3 DNA follows: TGTGCCAGCAGTTACTCTCTCGGACTTTACACTGAAGCTTTCTTT.

V gene TRBV9 combines with J gene TRBJ2-7; perhaps TRBD1 as D (5 bases). The germline CDR1 and CDR2 sequences are SGDLS and YYNGEE. The CDR3 length is 15 residues. V lost 0 bases to trimming and J lost 2 bases, with 12 bases between them. The CDR3 here is CASSVGQGSPYEQYF. The CDR3 region has the DNA TGTGCCAGCAGCGTAGGCCAGGGTAGCCCCTACGAGCAGTACTTC. The whole variable domain, remainder taken from reference TRBV9 and TRBJ2-7, is DSGVTQTPKHLITATGQRVTLRCSPRSGDLSVYWYQQSLDQGLQFLIQYYNGEERAKGNILERFSAQQFPDLHSELNLSSLELGDSALYFCASSVGQGSPYEQYFGPGTRLTVT.

The chain is built from TRBV6-5 and TRBJ2-7, with 7 positions matching TRBD1. With 4 bases clipped from V and 3 bases from J, the junction kept 3 bases outside the gene matches. The CDR3 has 13 amino acids. Germline values: CDR1 MNHEY, CDR2 SVGAGI. The CDR3 is CASSSGGYYEQYF. In nucleotides, the CDR3 is TGTGCCAGCAGTTCAGGGGGTTACTACGAGCAGTACTTC.

This chain links TRBV15 with TRBJ2-1; D might be TRBD2 (5 bases). The V end lost 5 bases, the J end lost 0 bases, and 8 bases lay between the germline ends. CDR1 and CDR2 from the germline V gene are LNHNV and YYDKDF (reference sequence). This CDR3 is 14 amino acids long. The CDR3 is CATSASLSYNEQFF. The DNA for the CDR3 is TGTGCCACCAGCGCTAGCCTCTCCTACAATGAGCAGTTCTTC.

The V and J genes are TRBV30 and TRBJ1-4, with D perhaps TRBD1 (5 bases). Trimming stripped 5 bases from V and 5 bases from J, with 12 bases between. Germline V lookup: CDR1 GTSNPN, CDR2 SVGIG (reference sequence). CDR3 length equals 13 residues. The chain's CDR3 is CAWAVDTNEKLFF. Here the CDR3 DNA reads TGTGCCTGGGCGGTGGACACCAATGAAAAACTGTTTTTT.